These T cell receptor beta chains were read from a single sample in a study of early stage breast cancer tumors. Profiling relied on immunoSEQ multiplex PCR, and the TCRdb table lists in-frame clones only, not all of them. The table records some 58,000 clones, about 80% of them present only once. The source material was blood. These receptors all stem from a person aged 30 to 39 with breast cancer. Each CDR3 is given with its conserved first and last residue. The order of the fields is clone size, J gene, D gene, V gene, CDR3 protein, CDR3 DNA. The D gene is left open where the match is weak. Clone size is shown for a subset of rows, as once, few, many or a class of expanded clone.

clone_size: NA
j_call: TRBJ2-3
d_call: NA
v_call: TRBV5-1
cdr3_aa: CASSLGYSIGTDTQYF
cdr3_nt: TGCGCCAGCAGCTTGGGATATTCAATTGGCACAGATACGCAGTATTTT

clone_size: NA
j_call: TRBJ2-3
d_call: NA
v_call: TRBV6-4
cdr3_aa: CAYGLYTDTQYF
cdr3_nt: TGTGCGTACGGACTTTACACAGATACGCAGTATTTT

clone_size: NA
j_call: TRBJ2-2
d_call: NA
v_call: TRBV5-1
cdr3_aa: CASSLAGSGTGELFF
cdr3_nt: TGCGCCAGCAGCTTGGCCGGGAGTGGGACCGGGGAGCTGTTTTTT

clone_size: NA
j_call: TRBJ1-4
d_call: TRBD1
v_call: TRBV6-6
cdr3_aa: CASGTGVEKLFF
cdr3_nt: TGTGCCAGCGGGACAGGGGTAGAAAAACTGTTTTTT

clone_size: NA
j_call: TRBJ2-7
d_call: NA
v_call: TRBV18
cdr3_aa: CASSPPSETYEQYF
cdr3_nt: TGTGCCAGCTCACCACCATCAGAGACCTACGAGCAGTACTTC

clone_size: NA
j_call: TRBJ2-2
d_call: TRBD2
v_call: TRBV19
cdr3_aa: CASSISGRSVTGELFF
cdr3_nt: TGTGCCAGTAGTATCTCCGGGAGGTCGGTCACCGGGGAGCTGTTTTTT

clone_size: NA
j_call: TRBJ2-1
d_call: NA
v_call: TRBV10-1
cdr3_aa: CASSQGGGGYNEQFF
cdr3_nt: TGCGCCAGCAGTCAGGGGGGTGGAGGCTACAATGAGCAGTTCTTC

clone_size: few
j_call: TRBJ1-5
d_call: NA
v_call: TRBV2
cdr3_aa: CASSEDVGAKRQPQHF
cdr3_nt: TGTGCCAGCAGTGAAGATGTTGGGGCAAAACGGCAGCCCCAGCATTTT

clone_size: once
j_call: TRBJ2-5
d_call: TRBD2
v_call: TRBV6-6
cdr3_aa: CIAGGPQETQYF
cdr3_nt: TGTATAGCGGGAGGGCCACAGGAGACCCAGTACTTC

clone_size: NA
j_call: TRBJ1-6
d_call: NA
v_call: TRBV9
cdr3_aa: CASSVRGNNSPLHF
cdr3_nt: TGTGCCAGCAGCGTAAGGGGTAATAATTCACCCCTCCACTTT

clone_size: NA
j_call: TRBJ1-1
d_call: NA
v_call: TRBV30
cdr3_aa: CAWTQNGNTEAFF
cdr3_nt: TGTGCCTGGACACAGAATGGGAACACTGAAGCTTTCTTT

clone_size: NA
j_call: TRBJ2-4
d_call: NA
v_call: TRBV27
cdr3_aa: CASSQLAKNIQYF
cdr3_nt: TGTGCCAGCAGTCAACTAGCCAAAAACATTCAGTACTTC

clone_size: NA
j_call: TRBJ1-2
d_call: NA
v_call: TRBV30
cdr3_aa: CAWSSYGYTF
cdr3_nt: TGTGCCTGGAGTTCCTATGGTTACACCTTC

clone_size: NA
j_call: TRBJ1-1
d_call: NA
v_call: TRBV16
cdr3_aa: CASSQSIEQRAFF
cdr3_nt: TGTGCCAGCAGCCAATCGATAGAGCAAAGGGCTTTCTTT

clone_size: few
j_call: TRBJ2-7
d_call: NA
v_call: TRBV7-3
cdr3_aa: CASSPRPGTLYEQYF
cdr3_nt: TGTGCCAGCAGCCCTAGACCCGGGACCCTCTACGAGCAGTACTTC

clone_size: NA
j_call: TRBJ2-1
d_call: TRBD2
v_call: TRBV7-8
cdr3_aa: CASSLSSGTYNEQFF
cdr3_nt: TGTGCCAGCAGCTTATCTAGCGGGACCTACAATGAGCAGTTCTTC

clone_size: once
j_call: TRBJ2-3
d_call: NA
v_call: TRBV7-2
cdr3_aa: CASWWGAETDTQYF
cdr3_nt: TGTGCCAGCTGGTGGGGGGCCGAAACAGATACGCAGTATTTT

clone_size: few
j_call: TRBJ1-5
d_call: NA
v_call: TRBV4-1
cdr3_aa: CASSQGVAGNGNQPQHF
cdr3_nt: TGCGCCAGCAGCCAAGGTGTAGCTGGGAATGGCAATCAGCCCCAGCATTTT

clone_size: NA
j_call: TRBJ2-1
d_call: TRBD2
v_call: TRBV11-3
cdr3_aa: CASSLDGREGRNEQFF
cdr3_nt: TGTGCCAGCAGCTTAGATGGGCGGGAGGGCCGAAATGAGCAGTTCTTC

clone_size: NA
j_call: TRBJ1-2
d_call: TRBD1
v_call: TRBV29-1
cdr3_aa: CSGKRGGEVYTF
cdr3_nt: TGCAGCGGCAAGCGAGGGGGCGAGGTCTACACCTTC

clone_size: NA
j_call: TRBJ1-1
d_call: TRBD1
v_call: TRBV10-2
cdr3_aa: CATKTGAFPEAFF
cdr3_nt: TGCGCCACCAAGACAGGGGCGTTCCCTGAAGCTTTCTTT

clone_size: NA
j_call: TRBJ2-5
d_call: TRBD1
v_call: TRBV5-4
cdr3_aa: CATTGKETQYF
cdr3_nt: TGTGCCACGACAGGGAAGGAGACCCAGTACTTC

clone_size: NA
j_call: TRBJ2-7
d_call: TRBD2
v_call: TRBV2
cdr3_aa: CASSPSGTTYEQYF
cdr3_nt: TGTGCCAGCAGTCCTAGCGGGACAACCTACGAGCAGTACTTC

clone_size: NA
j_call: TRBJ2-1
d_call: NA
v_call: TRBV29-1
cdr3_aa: CSVEIGVGYNEQFF
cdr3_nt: TGCAGCGTTGAAATAGGCGTCGGTTACAATGAGCAGTTCTTC

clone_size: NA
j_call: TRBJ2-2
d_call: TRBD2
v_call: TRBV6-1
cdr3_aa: CASTRLAGDTGELFF
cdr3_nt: TGTGCCAGCACAAGACTAGCGGGCGACACCGGGGAGCTGTTTTTT

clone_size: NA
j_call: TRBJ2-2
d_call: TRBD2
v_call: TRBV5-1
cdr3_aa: CASSSTSGNTGELFF
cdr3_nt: TGCGCCAGCAGCTCGACTAGCGGCAACACCGGGGAGCTGTTTTTT

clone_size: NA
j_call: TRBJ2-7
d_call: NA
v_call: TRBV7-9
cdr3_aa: CASSRPGGEQYF
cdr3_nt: TGTGCCAGCAGCCGGCCCGGAGGAGAGCAGTACTTC

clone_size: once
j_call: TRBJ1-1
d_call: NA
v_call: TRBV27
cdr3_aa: CASSPRAGGNTEAFF
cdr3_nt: TGTGCCAGCAGCCCTAGGGCGGGTGGGAACACTGAAGCTTTCTTT

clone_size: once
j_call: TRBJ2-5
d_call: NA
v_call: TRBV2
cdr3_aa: CASSGLLKETQYF
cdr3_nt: TGTGCCAGCTCGGGACTTCTAAAAGAGACCCAGTACTTC

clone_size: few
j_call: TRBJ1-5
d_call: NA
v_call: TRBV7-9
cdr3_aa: CASSPGTYSNQPQHF
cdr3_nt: TGTGCCAGCAGCCCCGGGACGTATAGCAATCAGCCCCAGCATTTT

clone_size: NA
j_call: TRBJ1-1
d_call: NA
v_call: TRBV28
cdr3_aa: CASSPGSSRTEAFF
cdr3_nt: TGTGCCAGCAGCCCCGGGTCGAGTCGCACTGAAGCTTTCTTT

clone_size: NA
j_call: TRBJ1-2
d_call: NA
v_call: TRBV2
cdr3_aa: CASSLFSGPSAGYGYTF
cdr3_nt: TGTGCCAGCAGCCTATTTTCCGGGCCCAGCGCTGGCTATGGCTACACCTTC

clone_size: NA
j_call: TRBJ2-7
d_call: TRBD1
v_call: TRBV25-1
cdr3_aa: CASTQTGADEQYF
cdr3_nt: TGTGCCAGCACTCAGACAGGGGCGGACGAGCAGTACTTC

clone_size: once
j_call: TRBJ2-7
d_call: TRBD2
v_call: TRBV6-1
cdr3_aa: CASSEAWREGYEQYF
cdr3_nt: TGTGCCAGCAGTGAAGCTTGGCGGGAGGGTTACGAGCAGTACTTC

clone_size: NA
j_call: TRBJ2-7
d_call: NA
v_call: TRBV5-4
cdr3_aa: CASSPLERSAYEQYF
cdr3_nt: TGTGCCAGCAGCCCCCTAGAAAGGTCGGCCTACGAGCAGTACTTC

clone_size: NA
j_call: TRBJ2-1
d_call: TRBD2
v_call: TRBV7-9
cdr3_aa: CASTLGSAGGPGEQFF
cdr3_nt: TGTGCCAGCACCCTAGGTTCGGCGGGAGGGCCAGGTGAGCAGTTCTTC

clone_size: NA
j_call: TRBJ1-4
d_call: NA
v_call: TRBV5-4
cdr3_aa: CASSLGGGNEKLFF
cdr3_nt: TGTGCCAGCAGCTTAGGAGGGGGAAATGAAAAACTGTTTTTT

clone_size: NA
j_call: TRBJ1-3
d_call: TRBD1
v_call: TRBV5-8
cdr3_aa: CASSFGGQIFSGNTIYF
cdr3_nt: TGTGCCAGCAGCTTCGGGGGACAGATATTCTCTGGAAACACCATATATTTT

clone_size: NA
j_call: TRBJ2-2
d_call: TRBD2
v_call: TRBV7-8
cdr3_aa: CASSLAGRLAVGSGELFF
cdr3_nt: TGTGCCAGCAGCTTAGCGGGCCGACTAGCGGTAGGGTCCGGGGAGCTGTTTTTT

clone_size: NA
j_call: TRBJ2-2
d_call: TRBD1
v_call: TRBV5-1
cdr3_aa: CASSLAPGTERTGELFF
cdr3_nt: TGCGCCAGCAGCTTGGCCCCCGGGACAGAGCGCACCGGGGAGCTGTTTTTT

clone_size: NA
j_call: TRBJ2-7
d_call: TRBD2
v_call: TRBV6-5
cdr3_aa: CASSLAGKQYF
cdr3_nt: TGTGCCAGCAGCCTAGCGGGGAAGCAGTACTTC

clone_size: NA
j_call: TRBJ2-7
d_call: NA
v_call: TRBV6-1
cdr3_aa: CASSELGYEQYF
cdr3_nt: TGTGCCAGCAGTGAACTCGGCTACGAGCAGTACTTC

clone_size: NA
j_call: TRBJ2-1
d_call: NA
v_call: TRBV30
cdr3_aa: CAWAGTPNEQFF
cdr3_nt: TGTGCCTGGGCCGGGACCCCCAATGAGCAGTTCTTC

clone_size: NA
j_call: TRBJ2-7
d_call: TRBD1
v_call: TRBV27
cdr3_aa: CASSFGTGLYEQYF
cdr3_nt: TGTGCCAGCAGTTTTGGGACAGGGCTCTACGAGCAGTACTTC

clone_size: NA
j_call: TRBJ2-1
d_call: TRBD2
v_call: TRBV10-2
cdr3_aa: CATQREVRQFF
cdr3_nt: TGCGCCACCCAGCGGGAGGTTCGGCAGTTCTTC

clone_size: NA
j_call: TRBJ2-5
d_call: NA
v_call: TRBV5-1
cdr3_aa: CASSGQETQYF
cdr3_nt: TGCGCCAGCAGCGGGCAAGAGACCCAGTACTTC

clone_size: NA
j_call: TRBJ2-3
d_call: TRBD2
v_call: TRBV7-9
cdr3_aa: CASSFGGLAGRPDTQYF
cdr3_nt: TGTGCCAGCAGCTTTGGGGGACTAGCGGGACGCCCAGATACGCAGTATTTT

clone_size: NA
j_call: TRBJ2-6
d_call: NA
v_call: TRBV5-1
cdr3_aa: CASSLDGTNYLAGANVLTF
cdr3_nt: TGCGCCAGCAGCTTGGACGGGACAAATTATCTCGCTGGGGCCAACGTCCTGACTTTC

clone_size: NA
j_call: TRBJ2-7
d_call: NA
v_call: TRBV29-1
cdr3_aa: CSVDFGDTYEQYF
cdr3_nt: TGCAGCGTAGATTTCGGGGATACCTACGAGCAGTACTTC

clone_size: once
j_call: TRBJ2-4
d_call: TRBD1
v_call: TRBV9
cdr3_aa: CASSVGTADFIAKNIQYF
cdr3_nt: TGTGCCAGCAGCGTGGGGACAGCTGATTTTATAGCCAAAAACATTCAGTACTTC

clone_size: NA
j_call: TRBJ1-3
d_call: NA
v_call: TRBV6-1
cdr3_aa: CASSIYRTGNTIYF
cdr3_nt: TGTGCCAGTAGTATTTACAGAACTGGAAACACCATATATTTT

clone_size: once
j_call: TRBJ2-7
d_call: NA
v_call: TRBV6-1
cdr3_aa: CASSEKVWTGGGIEQYF
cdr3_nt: TGTGCCAGCAGTGAAAAGGTCTGGACAGGAGGGGGGATCGAGCAGTACTTC

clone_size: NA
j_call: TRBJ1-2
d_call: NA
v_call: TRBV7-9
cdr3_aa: CASSPTGTSWGGYTF
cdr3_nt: TGTGCCAGCAGTCCTACGGGTACCTCCTGGGGCGGCTACACCTTC

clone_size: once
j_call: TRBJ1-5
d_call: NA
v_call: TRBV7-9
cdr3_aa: CASSPEGRGKYQPQHF
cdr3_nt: TGTGCCAGCAGCCCCGAGGGGCGAGGGAAGTATCAGCCCCAGCATTTT